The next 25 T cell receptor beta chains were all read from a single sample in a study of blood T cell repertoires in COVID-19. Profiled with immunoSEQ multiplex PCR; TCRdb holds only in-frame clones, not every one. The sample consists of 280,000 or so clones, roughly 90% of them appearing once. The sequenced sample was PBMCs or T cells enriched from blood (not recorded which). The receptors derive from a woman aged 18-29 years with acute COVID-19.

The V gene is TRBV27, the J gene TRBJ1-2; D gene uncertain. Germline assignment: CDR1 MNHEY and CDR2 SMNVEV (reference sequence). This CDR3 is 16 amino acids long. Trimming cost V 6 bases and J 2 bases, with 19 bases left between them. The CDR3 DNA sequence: TGTGCCAGCAGCCAAGGCGGTCCGGTGCTAAACTATGGCTACACCTTC. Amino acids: CASSQGGPVLNYGYTF.

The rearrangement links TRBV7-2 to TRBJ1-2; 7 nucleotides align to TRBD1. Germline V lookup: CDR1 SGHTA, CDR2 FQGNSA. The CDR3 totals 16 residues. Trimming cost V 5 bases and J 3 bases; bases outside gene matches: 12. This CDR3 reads CASSKRGQGVYYGYTF. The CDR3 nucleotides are TGTGCCAGCAGCAAAAGGGGGCAGGGCGTTTACTATGGCTACACCTTC.

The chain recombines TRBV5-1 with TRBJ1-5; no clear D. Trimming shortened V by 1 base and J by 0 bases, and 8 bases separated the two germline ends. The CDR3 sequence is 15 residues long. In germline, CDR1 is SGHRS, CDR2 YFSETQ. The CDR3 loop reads CASSLTGDSNQPQHF. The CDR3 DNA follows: TGCGCCAGCAGCTTGACCGGGGATAGCAATCAGCCCCAGCATTTT.

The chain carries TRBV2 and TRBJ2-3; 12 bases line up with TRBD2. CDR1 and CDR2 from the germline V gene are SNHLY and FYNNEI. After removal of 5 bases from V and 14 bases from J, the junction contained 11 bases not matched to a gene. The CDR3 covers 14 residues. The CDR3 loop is CASSPRLAGEIPYF. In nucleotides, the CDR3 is TGTGCCAGCAGTCCTCGACTAGCGGGAGAGATCCCGTATTTT.

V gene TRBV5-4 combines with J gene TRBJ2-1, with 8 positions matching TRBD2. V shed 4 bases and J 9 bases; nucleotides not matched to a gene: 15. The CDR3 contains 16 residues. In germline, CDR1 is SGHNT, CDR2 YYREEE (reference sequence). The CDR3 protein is CASSNKRVAGWGEQFF. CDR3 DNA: TGTGCCAGCAGCAATAAGAGAGTAGCGGGATGGGGTGAGCAGTTCTTC.

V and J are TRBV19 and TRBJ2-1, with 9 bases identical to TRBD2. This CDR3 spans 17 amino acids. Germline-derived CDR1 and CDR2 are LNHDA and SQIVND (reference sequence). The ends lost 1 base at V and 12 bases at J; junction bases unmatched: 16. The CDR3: CASSIAATSGATEVQFF. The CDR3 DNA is TGTGCCAGTAGTATAGCGGCGACTAGCGGAGCTACGGAGGTGCAGTTCTTC.

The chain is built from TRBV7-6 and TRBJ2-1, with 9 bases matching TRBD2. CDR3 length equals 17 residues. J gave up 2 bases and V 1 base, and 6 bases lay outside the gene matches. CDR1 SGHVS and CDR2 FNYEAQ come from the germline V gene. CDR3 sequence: CASSLDGAGGPYNEQFF. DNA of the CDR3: TGTGCCAGCAGCTTAGACGGCGCGGGAGGGCCCTACAATGAGCAGTTCTTC.

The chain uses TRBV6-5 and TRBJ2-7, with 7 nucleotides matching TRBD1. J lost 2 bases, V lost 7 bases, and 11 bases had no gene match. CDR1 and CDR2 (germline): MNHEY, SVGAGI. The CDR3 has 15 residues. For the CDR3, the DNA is TGTGCCAGCAACCCTGCGGACAGGACCGCCTACGAGCAGTACTTC. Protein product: CASNPADRTAYEQYF.

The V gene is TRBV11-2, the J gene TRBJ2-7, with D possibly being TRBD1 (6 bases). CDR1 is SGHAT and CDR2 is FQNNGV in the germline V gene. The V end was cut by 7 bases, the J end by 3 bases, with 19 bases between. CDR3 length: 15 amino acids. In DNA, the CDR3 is TGTGCCAGCAAGGTGTCAGGGGAGCCCTACTACGAGCAGTACTTC. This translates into CASKVSGEPYYEQYF.

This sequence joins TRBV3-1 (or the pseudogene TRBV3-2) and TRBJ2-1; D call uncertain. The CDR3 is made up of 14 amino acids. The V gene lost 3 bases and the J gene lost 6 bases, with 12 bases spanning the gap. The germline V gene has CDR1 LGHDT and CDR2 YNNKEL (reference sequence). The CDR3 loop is CASSQSGLVNEQFF. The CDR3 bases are TGTGCCAGCAGCCAGTCAGGATTGGTCAATGAGCAGTTCTTC.

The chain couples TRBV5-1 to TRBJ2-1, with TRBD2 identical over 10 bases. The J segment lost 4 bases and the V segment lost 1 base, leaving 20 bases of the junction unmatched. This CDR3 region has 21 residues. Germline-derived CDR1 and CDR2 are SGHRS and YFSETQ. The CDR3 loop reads CASSLPPEREGRIYSYNEQFF. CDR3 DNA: TGCGCCAGCAGCTTGCCGCCGGAGCGGGAGGGCCGAATATATTCATACAATGAGCAGTTCTTC.

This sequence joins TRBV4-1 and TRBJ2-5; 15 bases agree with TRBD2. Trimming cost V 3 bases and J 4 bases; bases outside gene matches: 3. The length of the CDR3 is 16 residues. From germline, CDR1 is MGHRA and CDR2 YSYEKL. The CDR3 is CASSHQGLAGGETQYF. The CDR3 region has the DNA TGCGCCAGCAGCCACCAGGGACTAGCGGGAGGAGAGACCCAGTACTTC.

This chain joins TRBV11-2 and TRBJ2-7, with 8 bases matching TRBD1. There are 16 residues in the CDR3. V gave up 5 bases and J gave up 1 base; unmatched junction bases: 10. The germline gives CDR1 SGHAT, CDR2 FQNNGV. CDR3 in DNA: TGTGCCAGCAGCAAGAGAACGGGACAGGTTTCCTACGAGCAGTACTTC. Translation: CASSKRTGQVSYEQYF.

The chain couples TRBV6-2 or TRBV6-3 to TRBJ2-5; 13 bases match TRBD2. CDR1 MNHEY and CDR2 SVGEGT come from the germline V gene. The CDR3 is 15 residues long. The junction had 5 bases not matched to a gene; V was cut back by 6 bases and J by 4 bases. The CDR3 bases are TGTGCCAGCAGCCTCACTAGCGGGAGGGTAGAGACCCAGTACTTC. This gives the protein CASSLTSGRVETQYF.

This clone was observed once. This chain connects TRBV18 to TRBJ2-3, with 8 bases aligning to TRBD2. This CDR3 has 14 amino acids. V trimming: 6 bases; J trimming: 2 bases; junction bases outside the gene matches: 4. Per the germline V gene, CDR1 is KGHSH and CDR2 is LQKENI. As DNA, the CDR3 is TGTGCCAGCTCCCTCGGACTAGCCACAGATACGCAGTATTTT. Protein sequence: CASSLGLATDTQYF.

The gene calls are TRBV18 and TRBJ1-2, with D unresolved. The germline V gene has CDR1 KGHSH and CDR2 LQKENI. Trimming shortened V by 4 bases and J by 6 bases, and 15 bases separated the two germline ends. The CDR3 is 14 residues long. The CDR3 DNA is TGTGCCAGCTCACTCCCTTCGGAGGTCCATGGCTACACCTTC. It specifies CASSLPSEVHGYTF.

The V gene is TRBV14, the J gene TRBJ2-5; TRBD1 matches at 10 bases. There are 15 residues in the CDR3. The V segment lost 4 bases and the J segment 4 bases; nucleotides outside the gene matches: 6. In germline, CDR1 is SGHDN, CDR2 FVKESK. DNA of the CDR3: TGTGCCAGCAGCCCCCTCGGGACAGGGGTAGAGACCCAGTACTTC. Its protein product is CASSPLGTGVETQYF.

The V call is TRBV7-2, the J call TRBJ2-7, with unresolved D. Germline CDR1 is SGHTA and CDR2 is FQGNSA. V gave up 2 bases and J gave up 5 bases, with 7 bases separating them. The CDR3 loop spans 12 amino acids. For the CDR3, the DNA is TGTGCCAGCAGCTTACTAGAGCACGAGCAGTACTTC. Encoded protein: CASSLLEHEQYF.

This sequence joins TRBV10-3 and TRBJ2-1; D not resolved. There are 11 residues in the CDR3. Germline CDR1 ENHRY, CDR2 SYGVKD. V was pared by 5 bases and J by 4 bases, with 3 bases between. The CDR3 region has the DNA TGTGCCATCAGTACTTACAATGAGCAGTTCTTC. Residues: CAISTYNEQFF.

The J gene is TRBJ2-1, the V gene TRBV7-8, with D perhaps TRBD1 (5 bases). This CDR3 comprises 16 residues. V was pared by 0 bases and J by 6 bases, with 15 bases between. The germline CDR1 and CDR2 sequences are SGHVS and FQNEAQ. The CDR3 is CASSLARLVRGNEQFF. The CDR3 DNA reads TGTGCCAGCAGCTTAGCTCGGTTAGTTAGGGGCAATGAGCAGTTCTTC. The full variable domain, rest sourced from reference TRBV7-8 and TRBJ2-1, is GAGVSQSPRYKVAKRGQDVALRCDPISGHVSLFWYQQALGQGPEFLTYFQNEAQLDKSGLPSDRFFAERPEGSVSTLKIQRTQQEDSAVYLCASSLARLVRGNEQFFGPGTRLTVL.

CDR3 loop: CASSQEGGTLEGTDTQYF. For the CDR3, the DNA is TGCGCCAGCAGCCAAGAAGGAGGGACTCTAGAGGGGACAGATACGCAGTATTTT. J is TRBJ2-3 and V is TRBV4-1; tentatively, D is TRBD2 (6 bases). The CDR3 loop spans 18 amino acids. The V gene lost 0 bases and the J gene lost 3 bases, with 19 bases spanning the gap. Looked up from germline, CDR1 is MGHRA and CDR2 is YSYEKL.

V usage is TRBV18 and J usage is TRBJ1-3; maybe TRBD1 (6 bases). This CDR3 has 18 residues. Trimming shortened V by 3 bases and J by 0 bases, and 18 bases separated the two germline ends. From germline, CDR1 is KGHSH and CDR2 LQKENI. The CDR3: CASSPLGGPQSSGNTIYF. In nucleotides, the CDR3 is TGTGCCAGCTCACCCCTCGGGGGGCCCCAGTCCTCTGGAAACACCATATATTTT.

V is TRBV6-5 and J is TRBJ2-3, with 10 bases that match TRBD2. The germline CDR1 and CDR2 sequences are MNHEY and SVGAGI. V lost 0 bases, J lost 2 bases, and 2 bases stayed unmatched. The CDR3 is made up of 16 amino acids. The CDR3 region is CASSYSSGRATDTQYF. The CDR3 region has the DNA TGTGCCAGCAGTTACTCCAGCGGGAGGGCCACAGATACGCAGTATTTT.

The CDR3 region is CATSDPGTGPYNEQFF. Written as DNA, the CDR3 is TGTGCCACCAGTGACCCCGGGACAGGGCCCTACAATGAGCAGTTCTTC. This rearrangement joins TRBV24-1 to TRBJ2-1; TRBD1 agrees at 9 bases. Trimming at V came to 4 bases and at J to 2 bases, leaving 5 bases not matched to a gene. The CDR3 consists of 16 residues. Germline CDR1 KGHDR, CDR2 SFDVKD.

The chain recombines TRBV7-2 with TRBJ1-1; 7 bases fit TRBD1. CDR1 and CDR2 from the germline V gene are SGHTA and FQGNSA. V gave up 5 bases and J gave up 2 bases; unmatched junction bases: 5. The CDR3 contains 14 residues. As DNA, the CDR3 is TGTGCCAGCAGCCAACAGGGGATAAACACTGAAGCTTTCTTT. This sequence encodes CASSQQGINTEAFF.